Listed below are T cell receptor beta chains from one sample, sequenced in a study of blood T cells in healthy people across ages. TCRdb reprocessed the 5' RACE reads via MiXCR and lists one record per CDR3 protein. The sample carries just under 550,000 distinct CDR3 sequences, less than 25% recorded once. This same sample was also taken into another study, of T cells of mothers and their children.

Sequenced sample: blood. The receptors derive from a boy between 5 and 17 years old in good health. Both conserved end residues are part of each CDR3. The D gene is left open where the match is weak. Only part of the rows carry a size: once, few, many, or a class if the clone is expanded.

j_call v_call clone_size d_call cdr3_nt cdr3_aa
TRBJ2-7 TRBV4-1 NA TRBD2 TGCGCCAGCAGCCAAGATTCTTCGGCGGGGGAATACGAGCAGTACTTC CASSQDSSAGEYEQYF
TRBJ2-2 TRBV20-1 NA TRBD2 TGCAGTGCTAGAGTAACAATAGACGGAGCGGGAGAGACCGGGGAGCTGTTTTTT CSARVTIDGAGETGELFF
TRBJ2-1 TRBV10-2 NA TRBD2 TGCGCCAGCACTGCTGGGAGCGGGAGGGTAGATGAGCAGTTCTTC CASTAGSGRVDEQFF
TRBJ2-5 TRBV7-2 many TRBD1 TGTGCCAGCAGCCTAAACGGACAGGGCAAACAAGAGACCCAGTACTTC CASSLNGQGKQETQYF
TRBJ2-3 TRBV2 many TRBD2 TGTGCCAGCACGTCGACTAGCGGGGGGGAAGATACGCAGTATTTT CASTSTSGGEDTQYF
TRBJ2-2 TRBV19 once NA TGTGCCAGTAGTATATTAGTTAACACCGGGGAGCTGTTTTTT CASSILVNTGELFF
TRBJ1-2 TRBV7-2 NA TRBD1 TGTGCCAGCAGCTTACCAGGGGGCTATGGCTACACCTTC CASSLPGGYGYTF
TRBJ2-3 TRBV20-1 NA TRBD2 TGCAGTGCTCCTAAAAGGACTAGCGGCTCCGATACGCAGTATTTT CSAPKRTSGSDTQYF
TRBJ2-1 TRBV9 NA TRBD2 TGTGCCAGCAGCCCAACTAGCGGGAGGGCCTGGAATGAGCAGTTCTTC CASSPTSGRAWNEQFF
TRBJ1-2 TRBV20-1 NA NA TGCAGTGCTTCCCGGGGTTCCTATGGCTACACCTTC CSASRGSYGYTF
TRBJ1-6 TRBV10-3 few TRBD1 TGTGCCATCAGCCAGGATACAGGGGGCGAATCTCCCCTCCACTTT CAISQDTGGESPLHF
TRBJ2-7 TRBV7-9 few TRBD1 TGTGCCAGCTCTAACGTGAGGGCAGGGGGCTACGAGCAGTACTTC CASSNVRAGGYEQYF
TRBJ2-7 TRBV28 few NA TGTGCCAGCTCCCTTGGGGGAGTGAGCTCCTACGAGCAGTACTTC CASSLGGVSSYEQYF
TRBJ2-1 TRBV7-9 few TRBD1 TGTGCCAGCAGCTCCGGGACAGAAGATGAAGGTCCCTACAATGAGCAGTTCTTC CASSSGTEDEGPYNEQFF
TRBJ2-1 TRBV7-2 NA TRBD1 TGTGCCAGCAGCTTAGGCTACCGGGACAGTGAGCAGTTCTTC CASSLGYRDSEQFF
TRBJ2-7 TRBV5-1 few NA TGCGCCAGCAGCCTGACAGGAGACTTAACCTACGAGCAGTACTTC CASSLTGDLTYEQYF
TRBJ2-5 TRBV13 NA NA TGTGCCAGCAGCTTCGAAGGGGGGCTGGAGACCCAGTACTTC CASSFEGGLETQYF
TRBJ1-4 TRBV28 many NA TGTGCCAGCAGTTTATATCAAGGGGACGCGAATGAAAAACTGTTTTTT CASSLYQGDANEKLFF